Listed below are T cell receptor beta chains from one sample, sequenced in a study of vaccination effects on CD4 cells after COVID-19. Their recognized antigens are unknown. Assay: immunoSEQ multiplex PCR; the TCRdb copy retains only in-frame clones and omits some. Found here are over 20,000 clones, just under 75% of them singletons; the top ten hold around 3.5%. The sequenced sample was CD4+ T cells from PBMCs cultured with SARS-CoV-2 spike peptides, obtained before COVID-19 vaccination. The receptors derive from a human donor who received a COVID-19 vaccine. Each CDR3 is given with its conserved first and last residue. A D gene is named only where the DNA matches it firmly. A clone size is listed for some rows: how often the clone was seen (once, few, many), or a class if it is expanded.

CDR3: CASSGSSGSPTGELFF
DNA: TGCGCCAGCAGTGGGTCTAGCGGGAGCCCCACCGGGGAGCTGTTTTTT
D: TRBD2
V: TRBV10-1
size: .
J: TRBJ2-2

CDR3: CASSLASGGSAYEQYF
DNA: TGTGCCAGCAGCTTGGCTAGCGGGGGCTCCGCCTACGAGCAGTACTTC
D: TRBD2
V: TRBV5-4
size: .
J: TRBJ2-7

CDR3: CASSIGGVRGNEQFF
DNA: TGTGCCAGCAGCATCGGAGGGGTTAGGGGCAATGAGCAGTTCTTC
D: .
V: TRBV7-2
size: .
J: TRBJ2-1

CDR3: CATGRSGNEKLFF
DNA: TGTGCCACCGGGCGGTCAGGAAATGAAAAACTGTTTTTT
D: .
V: TRBV2
size: .
J: TRBJ1-4

CDR3: CASSLGPLGNQPQHF
DNA: TGCGCCAGCAGCTTGGGACCGTTGGGCAATCAGCCCCAGCATTTT
D: .
V: TRBV5-1
size: few
J: TRBJ1-5

CDR3: CASSSAGEAYNEQFF
DNA: TGTGCCAGCAGTTCAGCGGGGGAGGCCTACAATGAGCAGTTCTTC
D: TRBD2
V: TRBV2
size: .
J: TRBJ2-1

CDR3: CASSQPMGGRIHEQFF
DNA: TGTGCCAGCAGCCAACCCATGGGGGGGCGCATTCATGAGCAGTTCTTC
D: .
V: TRBV3-1/TRBV3-2
size: few
J: TRBJ2-1

CDR3: CASSRADGNYGYTF
DNA: TGTGCCAGCAGCCGGGCCGACGGAAACTATGGCTACACCTTC
D: .
V: TRBV7-9
size: .
J: TRBJ1-2

CDR3: CASSLGSGWNTEAFF
DNA: TGTGCCAGCAGCTTAGGTTCAGGATGGAACACTGAAGCTTTCTTT
D: .
V: TRBV7-8
size: .
J: TRBJ1-1

CDR3: CASSPEGGRGVQYF
DNA: TGTGCCAGCAGCCCCGAAGGCGGGAGGGGAGTGCAGTACTTC
D: TRBD2
V: TRBV11-2
size: .
J: TRBJ2-7

CDR3: CASEGRAELFF
DNA: TGTGCCAGCGAAGGCCGGGCGGAGCTGTTTTTT
D: .
V: TRBV28
size: .
J: TRBJ2-2

CDR3: CASSPMDNPRGTEAFF
DNA: TGTGCCAGCTCACCGATGGACAACCCGAGGGGCACTGAAGCTTTCTTT
D: .
V: TRBV18
size: .
J: TRBJ1-1

CDR3: CASSQGSGYEQYF
DNA: TGTGCCAGCAGCCAAGGTTCCGGATACGAGCAGTACTTC
D: .
V: TRBV3-1/TRBV3-2
size: .
J: TRBJ2-7

CDR3: CASSFSGTMNTEAFF
DNA: TGTGCCAGCAGTTTTTCCGGGACAATGAACACTGAAGCTTTCTTT
D: .
V: TRBV27
size: .
J: TRBJ1-1

CDR3: CASSLSSGTIGYTF
DNA: TGTGCCAGCAGTTTATCGTCCGGGACAATAGGCTACACCTTC
D: .
V: TRBV27
size: .
J: TRBJ1-2

CDR3: CASSLVGRPNTEAFF
DNA: TGTGCCAGCAGCTTGGTAGGCAGACCGAACACTGAAGCTTTCTTT
D: .
V: TRBV7-8
size: .
J: TRBJ1-1

CDR3: CVIRKLGIRSYEQYF
DNA: TGTGTCATACGAAAGCTCGGAATTCGCTCCTACGAGCAGTACTTC
D: .
V: TRBV6-5
size: .
J: TRBJ2-7

CDR3: CASSLGDAEQYF
DNA: TGTGCCAGCTCACTTGGGGACGCCGAGCAGTACTTC
D: .
V: TRBV18
size: .
J: TRBJ2-7

CDR3: CSASPSGRALYEQYF
DNA: TGCAGTGCTAGTCCGAGCGGGAGGGCCCTCTACGAGCAGTACTTC
D: TRBD2
V: TRBV20-1
size: .
J: TRBJ2-7

CDR3: CASSLDIKQETQYF
DNA: TGTGCCAGCAGCTTAGACATAAAACAAGAGACCCAGTACTTC
D: .
V: TRBV7-9
size: .
J: TRBJ2-5

CDR3: CASSQVNLITYNEQFF
DNA: TGCGCCAGCAGCCAAGTAAACCTTATAACCTACAATGAGCAGTTCTTC
D: .
V: TRBV4-1
size: .
J: TRBJ2-1

CDR3: CSVIQGGNQPQHF
DNA: TGCAGCGTGATTCAGGGTGGAAATCAGCCCCAGCATTTT
D: .
V: TRBV29-1
size: .
J: TRBJ1-5

CDR3: CATSREKGFSGGANEQFF
DNA: TGTGCCACCAGCAGAGAAAAAGGTTTTAGCGGGGGGGCCAATGAGCAGTTCTTC
D: TRBD2
V: TRBV15
size: .
J: TRBJ2-1

CDR3: CASSDGQEVAPLHF
DNA: TGCGCCAGCAGTGACGGACAGGAGGTCGCACCCCTCCACTTT
D: TRBD1
V: TRBV10-1
size: .
J: TRBJ1-6

CDR3: CASSFTYQETQYF
DNA: TGTGCCAGCAGTTTTACTTACCAAGAGACCCAGTACTTC
D: .
V: TRBV27
size: .
J: TRBJ2-5

CDR3: CATSDFPFPGELFF
DNA: TGTGCCACCAGTGATTTTCCGTTCCCCGGGGAGCTGTTTTTT
D: .
V: TRBV24-1
size: .
J: TRBJ2-2

CDR3: CASSLTSGSGEQFF
DNA: TGTGCCAGCAGTTTAACTAGCGGGAGTGGTGAGCAGTTCTTC
D: TRBD2
V: TRBV27
size: .
J: TRBJ2-1

CDR3: CSATGVYGYTF
DNA: TGCAGTGCTACAGGGGTCTATGGCTACACCTTC
D: .
V: TRBV20-1
size: .
J: TRBJ1-2

CDR3: CATSRESLQTIGPYEQYF
DNA: TGTGCCACCAGCAGAGAGTCCCTCCAAACGATAGGACCCTACGAGCAGTACTTC
D: .
V: TRBV15
size: few
J: TRBJ2-7

CDR3: CASSARGFRNQPQHF
DNA: TGTGCCAGCAGCGCCAGGGGATTCCGCAATCAGCCCCAGCATTTT
D: .
V: TRBV21-1
size: .
J: TRBJ1-5